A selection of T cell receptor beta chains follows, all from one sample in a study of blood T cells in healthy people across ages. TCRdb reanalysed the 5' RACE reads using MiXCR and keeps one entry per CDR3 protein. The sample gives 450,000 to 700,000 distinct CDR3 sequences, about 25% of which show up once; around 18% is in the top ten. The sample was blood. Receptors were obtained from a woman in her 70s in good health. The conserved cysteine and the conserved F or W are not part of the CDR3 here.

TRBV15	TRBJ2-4	ATSRVGAGKTKNIQY
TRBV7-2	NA	ASSSPEFGEQY
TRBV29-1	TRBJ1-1	SVAILGDEAF
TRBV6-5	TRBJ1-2	ATLAANYGYT
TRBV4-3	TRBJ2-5	ASSQDIGAAGETQY
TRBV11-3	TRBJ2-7	ASSGPGIGPYEQY
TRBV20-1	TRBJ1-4	SARGAGQGEKLF
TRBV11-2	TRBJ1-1	ASSFSYSRGMNTEAF
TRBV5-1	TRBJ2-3	ASSSSGSSTDTQY
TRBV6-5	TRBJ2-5	ASSYSRLAGGQETQY
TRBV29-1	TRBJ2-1	SVGTTPYNGQF
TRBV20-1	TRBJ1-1	SAPPGGRYSEAF
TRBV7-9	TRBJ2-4	ASSSDRGLLAKNIQY
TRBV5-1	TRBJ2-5	ASSLFARGETQY
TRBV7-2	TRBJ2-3	ASSLKPPTLPDTQY